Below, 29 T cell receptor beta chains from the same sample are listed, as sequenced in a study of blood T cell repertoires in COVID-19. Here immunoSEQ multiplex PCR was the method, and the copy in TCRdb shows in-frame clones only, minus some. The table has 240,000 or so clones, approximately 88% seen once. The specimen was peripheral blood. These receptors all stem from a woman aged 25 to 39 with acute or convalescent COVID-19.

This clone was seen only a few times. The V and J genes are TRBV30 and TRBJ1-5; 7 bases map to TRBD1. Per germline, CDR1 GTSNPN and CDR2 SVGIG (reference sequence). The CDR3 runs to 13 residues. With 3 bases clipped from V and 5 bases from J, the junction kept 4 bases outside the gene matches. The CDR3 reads CAWSHTGDQPQHF. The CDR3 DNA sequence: TGTGCCTGGAGCCATACAGGGGATCAGCCCCAGCATTTT.

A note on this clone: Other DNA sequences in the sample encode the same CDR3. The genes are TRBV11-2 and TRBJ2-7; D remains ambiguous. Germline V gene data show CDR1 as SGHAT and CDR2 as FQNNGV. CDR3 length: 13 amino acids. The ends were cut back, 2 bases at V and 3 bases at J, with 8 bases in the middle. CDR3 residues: CASSLSPGYEQYF. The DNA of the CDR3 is TGTGCCAGCAGCTTAAGCCCCGGCTACGAGCAGTACTTC.

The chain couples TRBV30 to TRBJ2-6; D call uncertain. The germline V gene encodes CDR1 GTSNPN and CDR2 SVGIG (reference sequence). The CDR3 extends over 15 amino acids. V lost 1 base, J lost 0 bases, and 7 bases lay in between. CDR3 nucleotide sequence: TGTGCCTGGAGTGACACCCGCTCTGGGGCCAACGTCCTGACTTTC. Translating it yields CAWSDTRSGANVLTF.

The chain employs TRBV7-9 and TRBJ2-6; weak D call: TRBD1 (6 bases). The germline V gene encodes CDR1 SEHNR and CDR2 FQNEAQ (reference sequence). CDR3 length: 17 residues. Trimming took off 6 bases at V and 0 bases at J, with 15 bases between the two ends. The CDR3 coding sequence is TGTGCCAGCAGACCCCGTAACAGGGACTCTGGGGCCAACGTCCTGACTTTC. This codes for CASRPRNRDSGANVLTF.

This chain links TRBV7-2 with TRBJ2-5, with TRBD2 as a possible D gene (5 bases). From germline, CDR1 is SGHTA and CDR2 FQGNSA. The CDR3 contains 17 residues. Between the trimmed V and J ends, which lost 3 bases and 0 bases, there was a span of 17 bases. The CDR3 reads CASSFGLTRGNQETQYF. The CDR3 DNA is TGTGCCAGCAGCTTCGGGCTCACCCGGGGAAACCAAGAGACCCAGTACTTC.

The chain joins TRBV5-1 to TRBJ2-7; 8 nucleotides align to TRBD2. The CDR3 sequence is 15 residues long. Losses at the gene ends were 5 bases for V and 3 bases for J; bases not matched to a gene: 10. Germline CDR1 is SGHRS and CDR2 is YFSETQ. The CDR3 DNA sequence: TGCGCCAGCAGACGAGGACTAGCCGGGGGCTACGAGCAGTACTTC. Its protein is CASRRGLAGGYEQYF.

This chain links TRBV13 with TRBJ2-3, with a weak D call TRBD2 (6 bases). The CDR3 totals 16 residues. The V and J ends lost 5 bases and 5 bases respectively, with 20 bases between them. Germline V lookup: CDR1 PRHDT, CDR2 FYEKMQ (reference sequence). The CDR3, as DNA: TGTGCCAGCAGCATCAGGGTGTCTGGACTACTAGATACGCAGTATTTT. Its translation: CASSIRVSGLLDTQYF.

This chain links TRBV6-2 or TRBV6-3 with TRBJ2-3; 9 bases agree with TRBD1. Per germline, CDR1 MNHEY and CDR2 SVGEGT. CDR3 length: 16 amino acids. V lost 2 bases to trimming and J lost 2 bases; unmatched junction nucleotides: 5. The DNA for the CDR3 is TGTGCCAGCAGTTACCAAGGGACAGGGTACACAGATACGCAGTATTTT. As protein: CASSYQGTGYTDTQYF.

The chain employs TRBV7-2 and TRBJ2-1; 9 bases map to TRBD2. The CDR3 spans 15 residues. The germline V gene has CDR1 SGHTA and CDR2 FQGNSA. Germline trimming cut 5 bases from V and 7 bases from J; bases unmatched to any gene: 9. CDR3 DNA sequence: TGTGCCAGCAGCGGCAGCGGGAGGTTCGTGAATGAGCAGTTCTTC. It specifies CASSGSGRFVNEQFF.

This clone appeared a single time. DNA for the CDR3: TGTGCCAGCAGTATTGGGACTAGCGGGAGCAATGAGCAGTTCTTC. Its protein product is CASSIGTSGSNEQFF. The chain employs TRBV6-2 or TRBV6-3 and TRBJ2-1, with 14 nucleotides matching TRBD2. In germline, CDR1 is MNHEY, CDR2 SVGEGT. V lost 5 bases and J lost 6; bases outside the gene matches: 3. The CDR3 totals 15 residues.

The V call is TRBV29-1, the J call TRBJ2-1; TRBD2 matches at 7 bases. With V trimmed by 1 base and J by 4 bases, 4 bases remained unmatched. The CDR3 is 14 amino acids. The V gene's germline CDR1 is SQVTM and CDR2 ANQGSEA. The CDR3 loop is CSVEGGSGYNEQFF. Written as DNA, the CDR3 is TGCAGCGTTGAAGGCGGGAGTGGGTACAATGAGCAGTTCTTC.

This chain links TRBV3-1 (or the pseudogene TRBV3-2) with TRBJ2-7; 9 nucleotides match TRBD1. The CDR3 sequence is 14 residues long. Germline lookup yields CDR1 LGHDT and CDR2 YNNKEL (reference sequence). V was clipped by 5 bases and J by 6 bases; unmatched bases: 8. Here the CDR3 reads CASSYRTGVFEQYF. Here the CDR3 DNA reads TGTGCCAGCAGCTACAGGACAGGGGTTTTCGAGCAGTACTTC.

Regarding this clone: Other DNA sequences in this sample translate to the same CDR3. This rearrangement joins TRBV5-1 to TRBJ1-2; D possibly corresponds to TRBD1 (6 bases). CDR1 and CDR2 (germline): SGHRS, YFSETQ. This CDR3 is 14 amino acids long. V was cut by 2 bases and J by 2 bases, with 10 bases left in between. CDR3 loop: CASSFSQGNYGYTF. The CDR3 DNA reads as TGCGCCAGCAGCTTTTCCCAGGGGAACTATGGCTACACCTTC. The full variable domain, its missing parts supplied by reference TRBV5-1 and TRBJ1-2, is KAGVTQTPRYLIKTRGQQVTLSCSPISGHRSVSWYQQTPGQGLQFLFEYFSETQRNKGNFPGRFSGRQFSNSRSEMNVSTLELGDSALYLCASSFSQGNYGYTFGSGTRLTVV.

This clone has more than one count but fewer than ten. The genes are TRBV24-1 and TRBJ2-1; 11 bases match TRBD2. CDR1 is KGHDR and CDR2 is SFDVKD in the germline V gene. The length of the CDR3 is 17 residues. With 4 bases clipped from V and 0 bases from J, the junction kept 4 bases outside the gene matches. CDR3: CATSDTSGSLSYNEQFF. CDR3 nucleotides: TGTGCCACCAGTGACACTAGCGGGAGCCTCTCCTACAATGAGCAGTTCTTC.

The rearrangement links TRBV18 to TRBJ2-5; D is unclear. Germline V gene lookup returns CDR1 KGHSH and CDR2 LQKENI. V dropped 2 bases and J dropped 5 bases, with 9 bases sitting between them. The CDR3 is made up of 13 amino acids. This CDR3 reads CASSPGQVETQYF. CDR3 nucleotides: TGTGCCAGCTCACCAGGGCAAGTGGAGACCCAGTACTTC.

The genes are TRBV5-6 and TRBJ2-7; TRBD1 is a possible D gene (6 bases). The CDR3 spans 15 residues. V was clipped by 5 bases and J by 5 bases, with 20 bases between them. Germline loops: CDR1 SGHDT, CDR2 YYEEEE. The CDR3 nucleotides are TGTGCCAGCAGGTGGTCGCTGAAGGGGGTGGACGAGCAGTACTTC. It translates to CASRWSLKGVDEQYF.

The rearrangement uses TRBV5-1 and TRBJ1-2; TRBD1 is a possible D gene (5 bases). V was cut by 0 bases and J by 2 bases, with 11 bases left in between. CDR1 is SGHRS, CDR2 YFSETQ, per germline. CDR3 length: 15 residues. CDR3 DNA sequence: TGCGCCAGCAGCTTGGCCGGGGGGGAGAACTATGGCTACACCTTC. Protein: CASSLAGGENYGYTF.

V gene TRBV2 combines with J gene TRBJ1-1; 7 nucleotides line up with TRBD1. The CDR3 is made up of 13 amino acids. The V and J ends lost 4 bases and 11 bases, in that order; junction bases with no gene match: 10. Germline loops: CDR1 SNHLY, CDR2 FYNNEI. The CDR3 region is CASSAIRGRNAFF. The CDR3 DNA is TGTGCCAGCAGTGCGATAAGGGGGCGAAATGCTTTCTTT.

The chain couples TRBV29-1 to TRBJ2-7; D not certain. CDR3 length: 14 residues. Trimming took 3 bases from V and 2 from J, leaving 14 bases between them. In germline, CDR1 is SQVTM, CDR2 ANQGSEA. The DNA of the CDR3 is TGCAGCGTTGATCTCGACACTGCCCCCTACGAGCAGTACTTC. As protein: CSVDLDTAPYEQYF.

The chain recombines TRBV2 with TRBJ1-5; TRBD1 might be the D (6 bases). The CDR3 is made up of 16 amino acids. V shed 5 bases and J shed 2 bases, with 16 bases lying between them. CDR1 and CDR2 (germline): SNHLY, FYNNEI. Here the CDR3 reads CASSPTGNRRNQPQHF. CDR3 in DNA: TGTGCCAGCAGTCCAACAGGGAATAGACGCAATCAGCCCCAGCATTTT.

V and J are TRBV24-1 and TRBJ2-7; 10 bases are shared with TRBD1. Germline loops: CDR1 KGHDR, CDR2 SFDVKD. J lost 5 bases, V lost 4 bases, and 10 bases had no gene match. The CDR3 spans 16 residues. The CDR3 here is CATSDSTGQGYHEQYF. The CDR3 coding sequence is TGTGCCACCAGTGACTCAACGGGACAGGGGTACCACGAGCAGTACTTC.

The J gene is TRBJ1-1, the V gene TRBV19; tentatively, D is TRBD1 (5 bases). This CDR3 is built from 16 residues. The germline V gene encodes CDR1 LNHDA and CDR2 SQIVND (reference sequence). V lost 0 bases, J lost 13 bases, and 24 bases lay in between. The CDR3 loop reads CASSIDQAVGPRDGFF. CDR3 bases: TGTGCCAGTAGTATAGATCAGGCGGTGGGGCCAAGGGATGGTTTCTTT.

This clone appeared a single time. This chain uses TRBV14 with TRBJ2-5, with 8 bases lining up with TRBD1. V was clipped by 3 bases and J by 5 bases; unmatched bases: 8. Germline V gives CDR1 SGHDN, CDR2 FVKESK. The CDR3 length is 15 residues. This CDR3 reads CASSHLVQGGETQYF. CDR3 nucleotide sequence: TGTGCCAGCAGCCATCTCGTACAGGGGGGCGAGACCCAGTACTTC.

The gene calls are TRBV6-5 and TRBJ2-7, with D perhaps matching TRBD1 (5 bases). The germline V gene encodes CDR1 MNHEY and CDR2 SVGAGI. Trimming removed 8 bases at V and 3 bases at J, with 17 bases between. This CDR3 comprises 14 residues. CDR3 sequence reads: CASDGAATYYEQYF. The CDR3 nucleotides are TGTGCCAGCGATGGGGCAGCGACATACTACGAGCAGTACTTC.

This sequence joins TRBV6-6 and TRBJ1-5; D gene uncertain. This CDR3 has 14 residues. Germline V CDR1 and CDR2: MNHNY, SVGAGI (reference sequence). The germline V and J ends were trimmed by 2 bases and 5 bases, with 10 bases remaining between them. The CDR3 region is CASSYVQRDQPQHF. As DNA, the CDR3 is TGTGCCAGCAGTTACGTACAGCGGGATCAGCCCCAGCATTTT.

The CDR3 protein is CASSASGSFPGANVLTF. The CDR3, as DNA: TGTGCCAGCAGCGCGAGCGGGAGTTTCCCCGGGGCCAACGTCCTGACTTTC. The chain couples TRBV21-1 to TRBJ2-6; the table's D call, TRBD2, was not checked against the DNA. TRBV21-1 is a pseudogene segment. The CDR3 extends over 17 amino acids.

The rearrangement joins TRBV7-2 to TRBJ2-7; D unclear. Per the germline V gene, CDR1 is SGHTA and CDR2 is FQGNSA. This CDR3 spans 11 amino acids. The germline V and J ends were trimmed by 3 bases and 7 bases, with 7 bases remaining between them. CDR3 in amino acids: CASSFSVEQYF. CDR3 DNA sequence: TGTGCCAGCAGCTTCTCTGTGGAGCAGTACTTC. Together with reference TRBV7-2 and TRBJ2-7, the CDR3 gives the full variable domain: GAGVSQSPSNKVTEKGKDVELRCDPISGHTALYWYRQSLGQGLEFLIYFQGNSAPDKSGLPSDRFSAERTGGSVSTLTIQRTQQEDSAVYLCASSFSVEQYFGPGTRLTVT.

The CDR3 region is CASRGLAGGHSSNEQFF. The CDR3 region has the DNA TGCGCCAGCCGGGGACTAGCGGGAGGGCATTCATCGAATGAGCAGTTCTTC. V and J are TRBV5-1 and TRBJ2-1; 16 bases align to TRBD2. The CDR3 runs 17 residues. Trimming cost V 7 bases and J 7 bases; bases outside gene matches: 11. Per the germline V gene, CDR1 is SGHRS and CDR2 is YFSETQ.

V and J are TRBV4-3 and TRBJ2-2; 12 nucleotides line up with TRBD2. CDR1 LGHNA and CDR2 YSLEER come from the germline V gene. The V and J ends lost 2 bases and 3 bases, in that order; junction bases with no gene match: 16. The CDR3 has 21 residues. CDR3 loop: CASSQCERLAGDGRDTGELFF. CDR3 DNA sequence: TGCGCCAGCAGCCAATGTGAACGACTAGCGGGAGACGGTCGGGACACCGGGGAGCTGTTTTTT.